This entry lists 26 T cell receptor beta chains sequenced from one sample in a study of shared clonotypes between healthy human individuals. Libraries were prepared by immunoSEQ multiplex PCR; TCRdb keeps only in-frame clonotypes and omits some of them. Of about 610,000 clones detected, 95% to 98% appear once; the ten largest clones hold roughly 0.055%. Sequences were obtained from naive CD4+ T cells sorted from blood. Subset of the sample: CD45RA+ positively selected. Every receptor here comes from a woman under 40 in good health.

This clone was detected once. The V call is TRBV11-2, the J call TRBJ2-3; weak D call: TRBD2 (5 bases). From germline, CDR1 is SGHAT and CDR2 FQNNGV. V gave up 5 bases and J gave up 0 bases, with 12 bases separating them. This CDR3 is built from 15 residues. CDR3 coding DNA: TGTGCCAGCAGCCCGCCGCGGGTCAGCACAGATACGCAGTATTTT. Protein product: CASSPPRVSTDTQYF.

A word on this clone: Other nucleotide sequences in the sample specify the same CDR3. The rearrangement joins TRBV7-2 to TRBJ2-5; D unclear. Trimming left V 5 bases short and J 0 bases short, with 7 bases between. The germline V gene has CDR1 SGHTA and CDR2 FQGNSA. This CDR3 region has 13 residues. The CDR3, as DNA: TGTGCCAGCAGCCTGGGGTACCAAGAGACCCAGTACTTC. Its translation is CASSLGYQETQYF.

Comment on this clone: This sample includes further DNA sequences coding for the same CDR3. This chain links TRBV5-1 with TRBJ1-1; D call uncertain. Germline assignment: CDR1 SGHRS and CDR2 YFSETQ. V was clipped by 3 bases and J by 1 base, with 7 bases between them. The CDR3 runs 13 residues. In DNA, the CDR3 is TGCGCCAGCAGCTCGGACGGGAACACTGAAGCTTTCTTT. Residues: CASSSDGNTEAFF.

The V call is TRBV5-6, the J call TRBJ1-1; possible D gene TRBD1, 6 bases. With 0 bases removed from V and 4 bases from J, the gap between germline ends came to 25 bases. There are 19 residues in the CDR3. Germline assignment: CDR1 SGHDT and CDR2 YYEEEE. The CDR3 sequence: CASSLVFYPGAGWSTEAFF. CDR3 in DNA: TGTGCCAGCAGCTTGGTGTTTTACCCAGGGGCGGGTTGGAGCACTGAAGCTTTCTTT. Filled out from reference TRBV5-6 and TRBJ1-1, the complete variable domain reads DAGVTQSPTHLIKTRGQQVTLRCSPKSGHDTVSWYQQALGQGPQFIFQYYEEEERQRGNFPDRFSGHQFPNYSSELNVNALLLGDSALYLCASSLVFYPGAGWSTEAFFGQGTRLTVV.

This chain links TRBV5-1 with TRBJ2-2; TRBD2 agrees at 9 bases. The CDR3 contains 15 residues. The germline CDR1 and CDR2 sequences are SGHRS and YFSETQ. The J segment lost 1 base and the V segment lost 5 bases, leaving 3 bases of the junction unmatched. As DNA, the CDR3 is TGCGCCAGCAGGGAGCGGGAGGTGAACACCGGGGAGCTGTTTTTT. Its translation is CASREREVNTGELFF. Based on the CDR3 plus reference TRBV5-1 and TRBJ2-2, the full variable domain is KAGVTQTPRYLIKTRGQQVTLSCSPISGHRSVSWYQQTPGQGLQFLFEYFSETQRNKGNFPGRFSGRQFSNSRSEMNVSTLELGDSALYLCASREREVNTGELFFGEGSRLTVL.

The chain employs TRBV2 and TRBJ2-4, with 7 bases that match TRBD1. CDR3 length equals 14 residues. V was pared by 6 bases and J by 5 bases, with 7 bases of the junction left unmatched. Germline V gives CDR1 SNHLY, CDR2 FYNNEI. As DNA, the CDR3 is TGTGCCAGCAGCGCAACAGGGGTGGAAAACATTCAGTACTTC. Its translation: CASSATGVENIQYF.

The DNA of the CDR3 is TGTGCCAGCAGTATAGCCCCTTCCAGGGACGAGCAGTACTTC. It is translated as CASSIAPSRDEQYF. The chain links TRBV27 to TRBJ2-7, with D perhaps TRBD1 (5 bases). The CDR3 has 14 amino acids. Trimming removed 5 bases from V and 5 bases from J, with 16 bases in between. Per germline, CDR1 MNHEY and CDR2 SMNVEV (reference sequence).

The chain links TRBV6-5 to TRBJ1-2, with 9 positions matching TRBD1. The CDR3 runs to 15 residues. The germline V gene has CDR1 MNHEY and CDR2 SVGAGI. Germline trimming cut 6 bases from V and 0 bases from J; bases unmatched to any gene: 5. The CDR3 nucleotides are TGTGCCAGCAGCCTCAGGACAGGGGCTAACTATGGCTACACCTTC. It is translated as CASSLRTGANYGYTF.

This clone was observed a single time. The J gene is TRBJ2-3, the V gene TRBV7-2; a weak D match, TRBD1 (6 bases). Germline-derived CDR1 and CDR2 are SGHTA and FQGNSA. The CDR3 extends over 17 amino acids. V was clipped by 0 bases and J by 1 base, with 14 bases between them. The CDR3 DNA sequence: TGTGCCAGCAGCTTAGCGCTCAGGGGCTCTGGCACAGATACGCAGTATTTT. Protein product: CASSLALRGSGTDTQYF.

This chain links TRBV4-1 with TRBJ2-1; D unclear. CDR1 and CDR2 from the germline V gene are MGHRA and YSYEKL. The CDR3 length is 14 residues. Between the trimmed V and J ends, which lost 0 bases and 4 bases, there was a span of 7 bases. CDR3 coding DNA: TGCGCCAGCAGCCAAGATCGGAGTTACAATGAGCAGTTCTTC. As protein: CASSQDRSYNEQFF.

The chain couples TRBV6-1 to TRBJ1-5; D is ambiguous. The V and J ends lost 6 bases and 8 bases respectively, with 8 bases between them. This CDR3 region has 11 residues. Germline V gene lookup returns CDR1 MNHNS and CDR2 SASEGT. The CDR3 loop reads CASRGLEPQHF. CDR3 nucleotide sequence: TGTGCCAGCAGGGGGTTGGAGCCCCAGCATTTT.

The rearrangement links TRBV27 to TRBJ2-6; D remains ambiguous. The ends were cut back, 6 bases at V and 2 bases at J, with 5 bases in the middle. Germline lookup yields CDR1 MNHEY and CDR2 SMNVEV (reference sequence). The CDR3 runs to 13 residues. The CDR3 DNA reads as TGTGCCAGCAGACCTACTGGGGCCAACGTCCTGACTTTC. Its translation: CASRPTGANVLTF.

This chain connects TRBV29-1 to TRBJ2-1, with D maybe TRBD2 (6 bases). Germline lookup yields CDR1 SQVTM and CDR2 ANQGSEA. Trimming stripped 5 bases from V and 1 base from J, with 9 bases between. This CDR3 has 13 amino acids. The CDR3 DNA sequence: TGCAGCGTTTTTAGCGGATCCTACAATGAGCAGTTCTTC. Encoded protein: CSVFSGSYNEQFF.

This chain uses TRBV19 with TRBJ2-1; possible D gene TRBD2, 5 bases. CDR3 size: 14 residues. Trimming removed 5 bases at V and 2 bases at J, with 10 bases between. Germline V gene lookup returns CDR1 LNHDA and CDR2 SQIVND (reference sequence). CDR3 protein: CASSFAGPYNEQFF. The DNA of the CDR3 is TGTGCCAGTAGTTTCGCGGGTCCCTACAATGAGCAGTTCTTC.

This clone has just one count. A junction end diverges from the germline sequence, so it may reflect a read error. The V call is TRBV30, the J call TRBJ1-3, with D maybe TRBD1 (6 bases). This CDR3 has 12 amino acids. Germline CDR1 is GTSNPN and CDR2 is SVGIG (reference sequence). CDR3 nucleotide sequence: TGTGCCTGGTCTCCTGGGGGGCCCACCACATATTTT. It codes for CAWSPGGPTTYF.

The chain links TRBV7-6 to TRBJ1-1; a possible D gene is TRBD1 (5 bases). The V end lost 2 bases, the J end lost 1 base, and 11 bases lay between the germline ends. Germline CDR1 is SGHVS and CDR2 is FNYEAQ. The CDR3 sequence is 15 residues long. The CDR3 loop reads CASSLRVTGNTEAFF. The CDR3 DNA sequence: TGTGCCAGCAGCTTAAGGGTCACAGGGAACACTGAAGCTTTCTTT. Based on the CDR3 plus reference TRBV7-6 and TRBJ1-1, the full variable domain is GAGVSQSPRYKVTKRGQDVALRCDPISGHVSLYWYRQALGQGPEFLTYFNYEAQQDKSGLPNDRFSAERPEGSISTLTIQRTEQRDSAMYRCASSLRVTGNTEAFFGQGTRLTVV.

The genes are TRBV2 and TRBJ1-5, with D possibly TRBD1 on 5 matching bases. V was clipped by 6 bases and J by 3 bases, with 9 bases between them. Germline CDR1 and CDR2: SNHLY and FYNNEI. This CDR3 contains 13 residues. CDR3 DNA sequence: TGTGCCAGCAGGACAGATTACAATCAGCCCCAGCATTTT. Its protein product is CASRTDYNQPQHF.

The gene calls are TRBV6-1 and TRBJ1-5; the D gene is possibly TRBD1 (6 bases). Between the trimmed V and J ends, which lost 4 bases and 3 bases, there was a span of 10 bases. CDR1 MNHNS and CDR2 SASEGT come from the germline V gene. The CDR3 extends over 14 amino acids. CDR3 sequence: CASSAQGLNQPQHF. The CDR3 DNA reads as TGTGCCAGCAGTGCACAGGGCCTCAATCAGCCCCAGCATTTT.

The gene calls are TRBV27 and TRBJ2-7; D may be TRBD1 or TRBD2 (5 bases each). Germline CDR1 reads MNHEY; CDR2 reads SMNVEV (reference sequence). This CDR3 comprises 16 residues. V was clipped by 1 base and J by 5 bases, with 18 bases between them. CDR3 DNA sequence: TGTGCCAGCAGTTTATTTTCAGGGTCGGGGCCCAACGAGCAGTACTTC. This translates into CASSLFSGSGPNEQYF.

J is TRBJ2-5 and V is TRBV11-3; D call uncertain. Per germline, CDR1 SGHNT and CDR2 YENEEA. The length of the CDR3 is 14 residues. V was cut by 8 bases and J by 5 bases, with 18 bases left in between. CDR3 sequence (DNA): TGTGCCAGCTCAACCTCGACGGGTGACGAGACCCAGTACTTC. Protein product: CASSTSTGDETQYF.

The V and J genes are TRBV25-1 and TRBJ2-7; 13 bases align to TRBD2. Germline V gives CDR1 MGHDK, CDR2 SYGVNS. With V trimmed by 5 bases and J by 7 bases, 11 bases remained unmatched. The CDR3 extends over 16 amino acids. The CDR3 DNA reads TGTGCCAGCAGTCAATCAGGGACTAGCGGGACCGCGGAGCAGTACTTC. This sequence encodes CASSQSGTSGTAEQYF.

The chain has TRBV4-2 and TRBJ1-5, with D tentatively TRBD1 (5 bases). The CDR3 loop spans 17 amino acids. Per germline, CDR1 LGHNA and CDR2 YNFKEQ. Deletions cut 4 bases from V and 2 bases from J, with 18 bases between. CDR3 loop: CASSPGTVLEGNQPQHF. The CDR3, as DNA: TGTGCCAGCAGCCCCGGGACCGTCTTAGAGGGCAATCAGCCCCAGCATTTT.

The rearrangement uses TRBV11-2 and TRBJ2-2, with 9 positions matching TRBD1. Germline assignment: CDR1 SGHAT and CDR2 FQNNGV. V lost 1 base, J lost 7 bases, and 7 bases stayed unmatched. The CDR3 has 16 residues. For the CDR3, the DNA is TGTGCCAGCAGCTTAGGGTGGACAGGGGTTGTCGGGGAGCTGTTTTTT. It is translated as CASSLGWTGVVGELFF.

This sequence joins TRBV6-1 and TRBJ1-1; no reliable D call. In germline, CDR1 is MNHNS, CDR2 SASEGT. CDR3 size: 14 residues. Trimming removed 3 bases from V and 0 bases from J, with 8 bases in between. In nucleotides, the CDR3 is TGTGCCAGCAGTGATCGCCCGGTGAACACTGAAGCTTTCTTT. Amino acids: CASSDRPVNTEAFF.

Note on this clone: The junction and the germline gene differ at one end; a read error may be behind it. This sequence joins TRBV20-1 and TRBJ2-7, with 9 bases matching TRBD2. This CDR3 has 11 amino acids. Germline loops: CDR1 DFQATT, CDR2 SNEGSKA (reference sequence). The CDR3 DNA reads as TGCAGTGCTAGAGGTCTAGCGGGACTGAACTTC. Its protein product is CSARGLAGLNF.

This sequence joins TRBV7-3 and TRBJ2-2, with no clear D. This CDR3 contains 14 residues. V gave up 1 base and J gave up 8 bases, with 11 bases separating them. Germline V lookup: CDR1 SGHTA, CDR2 FQGTGA. CDR3 protein: CASSLISYSGELFF. DNA of the CDR3: TGTGCCAGCAGCTTAATCAGTTATTCAGGGGAGCTGTTTTTT.